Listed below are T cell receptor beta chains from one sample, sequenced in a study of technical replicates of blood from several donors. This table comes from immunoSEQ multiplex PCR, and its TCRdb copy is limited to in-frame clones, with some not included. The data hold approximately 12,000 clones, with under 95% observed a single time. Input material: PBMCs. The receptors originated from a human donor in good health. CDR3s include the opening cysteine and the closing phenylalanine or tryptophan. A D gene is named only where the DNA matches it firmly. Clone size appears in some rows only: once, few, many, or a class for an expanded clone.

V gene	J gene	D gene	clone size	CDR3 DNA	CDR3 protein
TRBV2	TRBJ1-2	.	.	TGTGCCAGCAGTGATACAGGGAGAGGCTACACCTTC	CASSDTGRGYTF
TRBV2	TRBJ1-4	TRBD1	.	TGTGCCAGCAGTACAGGGGAAGCTAATGAAAAACTGTTTTTT	CASSTGEANEKLFF
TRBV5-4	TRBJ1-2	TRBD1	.	TGTGCCAGCAGCTTGGGCGGGACAGGGATCGATGGCTACACCTTC	CASSLGGTGIDGYTF
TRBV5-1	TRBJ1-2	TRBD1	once	TGCGCCAGCAGCTTGGTTGGGGGACAGGGGTCTAACTATGGCTACACCTTC	CASSLVGGQGSNYGYTF
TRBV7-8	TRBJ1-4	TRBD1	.	TGTGCCAGCAGCGACAGGGCGCGGGAAAAACTGTTTTTT	CASSDRAREKLFF
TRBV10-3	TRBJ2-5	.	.	TGTGCCATCAGTGAGAGACAGCACCAAGAGACCCAGTACTTC	CAISERQHQETQYF
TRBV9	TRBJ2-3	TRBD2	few	TGTGCCAGCAGCGTAGAGGGACTAGCGGAGGTGGGAGATACGCAGTATTTT	CASSVEGLAEVGDTQYF
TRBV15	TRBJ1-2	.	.	TGTGCCACCAGCAGCGGGACTATCAGCGGCTACACCTTC	CATSSGTISGYTF
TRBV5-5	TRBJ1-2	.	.	TGTGCCAGCAGCTTGGCTTCCTCCGATGGCTACACCTTC	CASSLASSDGYTF
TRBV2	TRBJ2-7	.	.	TGTGCCAGCAGCGAACAGGGCTACGAGCAGTACTTC	CASSEQGYEQYF
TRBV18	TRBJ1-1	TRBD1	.	TGTGCCAGCTCACCACAGGGGGCAGGCACTGAAGCTTTCTTT	CASSPQGAGTEAFF
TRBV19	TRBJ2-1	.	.	TGTGCCAGTAGTATTATCGGGCGGGAATGGCCTGATGAGCAGTTCTTC	CASSIIGREWPDEQFF
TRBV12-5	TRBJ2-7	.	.	TGTGCTAGTGGTCAAACATTGCTCTCCTACGAGCAGTACTTC	CASGQTLLSYEQYF
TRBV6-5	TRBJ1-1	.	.	TGTGCCAGCAGTTTGGGACAAGGGACCCCCGGCACTGAAGCTTTCTTT	CASSLGQGTPGTEAFF
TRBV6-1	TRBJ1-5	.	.	TGTGCCAGCAGTGACGGGTTCGCCGGGCAGCCCCAGCATTTT	CASSDGFAGQPQHF
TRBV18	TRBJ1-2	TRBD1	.	TGTGCCAGCTCACCGTCCCGGGACAGGGTAACGGAAGGCTACACCTTC	CASSPSRDRVTEGYTF
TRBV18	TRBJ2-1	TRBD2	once	TGTGCCAGCTCACCACGGAATAGCGGGAGTCTCGCCACCGGGCAGTTCTTC	CASSPRNSGSLATGQFF
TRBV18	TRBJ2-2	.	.	TGTGCCAGCTCACCACAGGAGGGCGTCGGGACCGGGGAGCTGTTTTTT	CASSPQEGVGTGELFF
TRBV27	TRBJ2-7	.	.	TGTGCCAGCAGTTTATACAGCTCCTACGAGCAGTACTTC	CASSLYSSYEQYF
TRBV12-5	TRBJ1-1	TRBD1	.	TGCGTGACTATGAAGACAGGGGATGAAGCTTTCTTT	CVTMKTGDEAFF
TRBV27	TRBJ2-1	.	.	TGTGCCAGCAGTCCTATCCTAGCGACAGAGCAGTTCTTC	CASSPILATEQFF
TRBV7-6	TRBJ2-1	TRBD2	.	TGTGCCAGCAGCTTAGGAGCGGGAGGGCTCGATGAGCAGTTCTTC	CASSLGAGGLDEQFF
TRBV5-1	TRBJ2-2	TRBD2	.	TGCGCCAGCAGCCCAAGGCCTAGCGGGAGGACCGATAACACCGGGGAGCTGTTTTTT	CASSPRPSGRTDNTGELFF
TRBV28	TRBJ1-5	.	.	TGTGCCAGCCTCAGCGGGGGAGTTATTGGCAATCAGCCCCAGCATTTT	CASLSGGVIGNQPQHF
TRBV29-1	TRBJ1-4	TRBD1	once	TGCAGCGTGTCTGGGACAGACAAAAATGAAAAACTGTTTTTT	CSVSGTDKNEKLFF
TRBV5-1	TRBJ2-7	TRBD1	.	TGCGCCAGCAAAATGACAGGGAGCTCCTACGAGCAGTACTTC	CASKMTGSSYEQYF
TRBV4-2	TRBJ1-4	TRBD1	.	TGTGCCAGCAGCCAGGGACAGGGGGCTAATGAAAAACTGTTTTTT	CASSQGQGANEKLFF
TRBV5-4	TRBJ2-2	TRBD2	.	TGTGCCAGCAGCTCCGACGGGGCGGGAGCGGGAGCCGGGGAGCTGTTTTTT	CASSSDGAGAGAGELFF
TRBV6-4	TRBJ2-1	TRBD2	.	TGTGCCAGCAGTGACTCTAGCGGGACCTACAATGAGCAGTTCTTC	CASSDSSGTYNEQFF
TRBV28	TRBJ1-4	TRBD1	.	TGTGCCAGCTCCGACAGGGGGCGAGATGAAAAACTGTTTTTT	CASSDRGRDEKLFF
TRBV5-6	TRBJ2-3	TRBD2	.	TGTGCCAGCAGCTACCAGCGGGAGATGGGGGATACGCAGTATTTT	CASSYQREMGDTQYF
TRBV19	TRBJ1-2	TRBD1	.	TGTGCCAGTAGTAGAGGGTGGACAGGGGTTCGCGGCTACACCTTC	CASSRGWTGVRGYTF
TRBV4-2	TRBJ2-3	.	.	TGTGCCAGCAACCAAGGGCTAGGCACAGATACGCAGTATTTT	CASNQGLGTDTQYF
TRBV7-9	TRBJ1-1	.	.	TGTGCCAGCAGCCGAGGGCAGGAAGCTTTCTTT	CASSRGQEAFF
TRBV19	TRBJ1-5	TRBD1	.	TGTGCCAGTAGTTGGGCAGGGGGCATTAATCAGCCCCAGCATTTT	CASSWAGGINQPQHF
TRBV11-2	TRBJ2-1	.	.	TGTGCCAGCAGCTTAGTGGTCTCCTCCGAGAATGAGCAGTTCTTC	CASSLVVSSENEQFF
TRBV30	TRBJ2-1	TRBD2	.	TGTGCCTGGAGTGTACTGGTGGCGGGAGGTGGGGAGCAGTTCTTC	CAWSVLVAGGGEQFF
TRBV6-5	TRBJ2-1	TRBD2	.	TGTGCCAGCAACCGCGGGACTAGCGGCTACAATGAGCAGTTCTTC	CASNRGTSGYNEQFF
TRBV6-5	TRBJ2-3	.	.	TGTGCCAGCAGTTTCCGGTGGGCCACAGATACGCAGTATTTT	CASSFRWATDTQYF
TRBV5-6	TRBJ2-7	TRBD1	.	TGTGCCAGCAGCTCGGGGACAGGGGGCAGCGAGCAGTACTTC	CASSSGTGGSEQYF
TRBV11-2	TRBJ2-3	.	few	TGTGCCAGCAGCTTAACGCGAGGCACAGATACGCAGTATTTT	CASSLTRGTDTQYF
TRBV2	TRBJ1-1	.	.	TGTGCCAGCAGTGAATGGCCAGGCAATGAAGCTTTCTTT	CASSEWPGNEAFF
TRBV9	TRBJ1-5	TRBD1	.	TGTGCCAGCAGCGTGGGGACAGGGCAGGGTCAGCCCCAGCATTTT	CASSVGTGQGQPQHF
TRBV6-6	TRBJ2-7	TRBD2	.	TGTGCCAGCAGCCAGACTAGCGGGAACTACGAGCAGTACTTC	CASSQTSGNYEQYF
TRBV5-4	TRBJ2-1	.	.	TGTGCCAGCAGCTTCGAGGGACACCTCTCCTACAATGAGCAGTTCTTC	CASSFEGHLSYNEQFF
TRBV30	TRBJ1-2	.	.	TGTGCCTGGACCAGGACAGCTAACTATGGCTACACCTTC	CAWTRTANYGYTF
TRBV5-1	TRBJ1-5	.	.	TGCGCCAGCAGCAGGTGGGGAGGAGACAATCAGCCCCAGCATTTT	CASSRWGGDNQPQHF
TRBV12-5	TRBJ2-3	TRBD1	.	TGTGCTAGTGGTCATGGGACAGGGGTATCAGATACGCAGTATTTT	CASGHGTGVSDTQYF
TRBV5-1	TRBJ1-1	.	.	TGCGCCAGCAGCTACGACCACTCGGGAGACACTGAAGCTTTCTTT	CASSYDHSGDTEAFF
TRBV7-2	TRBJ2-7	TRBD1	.	TGTGCCAGCAGCCCTGACAGGGGAAGAGAGCAGTACTTC	CASSPDRGREQYF
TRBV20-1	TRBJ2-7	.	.	TGCAGTGCAGGACAGACCAGCCCCCATTTC	CSAGQTSPHF
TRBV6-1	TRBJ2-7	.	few	TGTGCCAGCAGTGAAGACCACGGAGGGTGGGACGAGCAGTACTTC	CASSEDHGGWDEQYF
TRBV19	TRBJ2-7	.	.	TGTGCCAGTAGTTGGGACATTTCTTCCGAGCAGTACTTC	CASSWDISSEQYF
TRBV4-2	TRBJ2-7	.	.	TGTGCCAGCAGCTTTGCTTGGGGGCAAAAAGCCTACGAGCAGTACTTC	CASSFAWGQKAYEQYF
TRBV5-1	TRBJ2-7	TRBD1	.	TGCGCCAGCAGCTCCGGACAGGGTGCTGCTCGAGAGCAGTACTTC	CASSSGQGAAREQYF